The TCR beta chain described here comes from a study of PD-1 blockade in classical Hodgkin lymphoma. Germline CDR1 SGHTA, CDR2 FQGNSA. CDR3 size: 16 residues. With 6 bases clipped from V and 0 bases from J, the junction kept 6 bases outside the gene matches. Clones were read by immunoSEQ multiplex PCR, and TCRdb kept only the in-frame ones, dropping some. The table shows around 99,000 clones, with more than 80% occurring only once. Every patient experienced relapse after autologous stem cell transplantation, and brentuximab vedotin exposure varied. V usage is TRBV7-2 and J usage is TRBJ2-5; 11 nucleotides agree with TRBD2. Sequencing was performed on peripheral blood mononuclear cells (PBMCs), taken before the second cycle of nivolumab. This receptor was identified in a human donor with classical Hodgkin lymphoma. The CDR3 DNA sequence: TGTGCCAGCAGTCGCGGGACTAGCGGTTACCAAGAGACCCAGTACTTC. This translates into CASSRGTSGYQETQYF.